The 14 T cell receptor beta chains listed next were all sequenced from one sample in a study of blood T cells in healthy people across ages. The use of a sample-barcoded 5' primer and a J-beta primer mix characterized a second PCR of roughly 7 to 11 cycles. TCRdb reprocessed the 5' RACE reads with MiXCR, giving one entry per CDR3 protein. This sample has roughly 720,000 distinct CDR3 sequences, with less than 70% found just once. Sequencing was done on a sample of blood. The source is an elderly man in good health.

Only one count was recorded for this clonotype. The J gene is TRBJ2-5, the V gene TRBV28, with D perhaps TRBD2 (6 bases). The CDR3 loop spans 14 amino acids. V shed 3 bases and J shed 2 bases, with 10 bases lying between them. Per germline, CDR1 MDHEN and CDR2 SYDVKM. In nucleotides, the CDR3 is TGTGCCAGCAGTTTGAAGCGGGTTCAAGAGACCCAGTACTTC. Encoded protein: CASSLKRVQETQYF.

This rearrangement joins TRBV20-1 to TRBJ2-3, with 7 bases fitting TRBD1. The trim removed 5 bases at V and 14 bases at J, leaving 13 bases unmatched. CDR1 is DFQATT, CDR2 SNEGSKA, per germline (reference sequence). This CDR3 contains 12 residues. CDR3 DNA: TGCAGTGCTTTACAGGGGAAAAGATACGCGTATTTT. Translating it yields CSALQGKRYAYF.

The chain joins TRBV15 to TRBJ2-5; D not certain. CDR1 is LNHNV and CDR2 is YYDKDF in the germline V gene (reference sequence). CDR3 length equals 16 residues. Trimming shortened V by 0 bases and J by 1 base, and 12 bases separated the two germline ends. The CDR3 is CATSRDYIVPQETQYF. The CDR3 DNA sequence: TGTGCCACCAGCAGAGACTACATTGTTCCCCAAGAGACCCAGTACTTC.

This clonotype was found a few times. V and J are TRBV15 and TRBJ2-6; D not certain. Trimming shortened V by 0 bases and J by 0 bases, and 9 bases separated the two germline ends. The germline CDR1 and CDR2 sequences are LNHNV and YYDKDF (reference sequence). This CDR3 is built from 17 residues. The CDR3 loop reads CATSRDSSSSGANVLTF. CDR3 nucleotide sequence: TGTGCCACCAGCAGAGATAGCAGCAGCTCTGGGGCCAACGTCCTGACTTTC. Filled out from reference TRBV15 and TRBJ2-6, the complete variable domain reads DAMVIQNPRYQVTQFGKPVTLSCSQTLNHNVMYWYQQKSSQAPKLLFHYYDKDFNNEADTPDNFQSRRPNTSFCFLDIRSPGLGDTAMYLCATSRDSSSSGANVLTFGAGSRLTVL.

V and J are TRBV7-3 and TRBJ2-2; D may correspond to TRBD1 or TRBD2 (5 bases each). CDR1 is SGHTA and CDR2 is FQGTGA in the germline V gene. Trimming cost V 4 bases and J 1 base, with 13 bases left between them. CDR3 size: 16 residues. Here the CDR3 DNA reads TGTGCCAGCAGCTCACCGGGACCGATGAACACCGGGGAGCTGTTTTTT. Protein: CASSSPGPMNTGELFF.

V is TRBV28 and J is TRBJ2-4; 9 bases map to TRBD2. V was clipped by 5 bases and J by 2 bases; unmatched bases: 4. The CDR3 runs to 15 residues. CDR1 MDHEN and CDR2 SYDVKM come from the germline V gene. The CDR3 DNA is TGTGCCAGCAGTACCAGCGGGAGGACCAAAAACATTCAGTACTTC. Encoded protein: CASSTSGRTKNIQYF. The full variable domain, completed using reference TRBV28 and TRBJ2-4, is DVKVTQSSRYLVKRTGEKVFLECVQDMDHENMFWYRQDPGLGLRLIYFSYDVKMKEKGDIPEGYSVSREKKERFSLILESASTNQTSMYLCASSTSGRTKNIQYFGAGTRLSVL.

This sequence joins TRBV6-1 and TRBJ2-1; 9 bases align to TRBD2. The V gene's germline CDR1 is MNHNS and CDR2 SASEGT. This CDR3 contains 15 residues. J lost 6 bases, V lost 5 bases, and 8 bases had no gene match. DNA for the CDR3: TGTGCCAGCAGTTCTCTAGCGGGAAGCGTCAATGAGCAGTTCTTC. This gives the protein CASSSLAGSVNEQFF.

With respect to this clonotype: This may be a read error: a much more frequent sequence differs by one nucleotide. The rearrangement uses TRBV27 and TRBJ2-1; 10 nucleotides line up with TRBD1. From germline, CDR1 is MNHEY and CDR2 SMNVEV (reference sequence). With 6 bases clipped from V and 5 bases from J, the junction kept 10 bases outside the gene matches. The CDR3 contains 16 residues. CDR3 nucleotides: TGTGCCAGCAGCCCCCGGACAGGGGGTTTTCACAATGAGCAGTTCTTC. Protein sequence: CASSPRTGGFHNEQFF.

The CDR3 here is CASSYVARNTGELFF. The CDR3 DNA reads as TGTGCCAGCAGTTACGTGGCGAGGAACACCGGGGAGCTGTTTTTT. The chain couples TRBV6-2 or TRBV6-3 to TRBJ2-2; D gene unclear. The CDR3 is 15 amino acids. CDR1 is MNHEY, CDR2 SVGEGT, per germline. Between the trimmed V and J ends, which lost 2 bases and 1 base, there was a span of 8 bases.

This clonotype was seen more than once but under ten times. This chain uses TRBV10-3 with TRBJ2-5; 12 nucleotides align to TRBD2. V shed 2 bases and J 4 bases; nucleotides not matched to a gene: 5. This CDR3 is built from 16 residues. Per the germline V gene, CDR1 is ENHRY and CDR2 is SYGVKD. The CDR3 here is CAISEVLAGGGETQYF. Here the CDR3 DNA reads TGTGCCATCAGTGAGGTACTAGCGGGAGGCGGAGAGACCCAGTACTTC.

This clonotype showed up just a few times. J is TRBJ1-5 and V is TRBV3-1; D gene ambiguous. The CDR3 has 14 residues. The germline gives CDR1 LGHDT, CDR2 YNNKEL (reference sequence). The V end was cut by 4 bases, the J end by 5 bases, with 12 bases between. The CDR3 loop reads CASSPLVSDQPQHF. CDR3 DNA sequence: TGTGCCAGCAGCCCTCTCGTCTCGGATCAGCCCCAGCATTTT.

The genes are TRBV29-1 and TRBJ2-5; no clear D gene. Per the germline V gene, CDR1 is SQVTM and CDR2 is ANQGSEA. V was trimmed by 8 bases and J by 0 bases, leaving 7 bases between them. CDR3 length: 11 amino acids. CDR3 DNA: TGCAGCACTCAAAACCAAGAGACCCAGTACTTC. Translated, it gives CSTQNQETQYF.

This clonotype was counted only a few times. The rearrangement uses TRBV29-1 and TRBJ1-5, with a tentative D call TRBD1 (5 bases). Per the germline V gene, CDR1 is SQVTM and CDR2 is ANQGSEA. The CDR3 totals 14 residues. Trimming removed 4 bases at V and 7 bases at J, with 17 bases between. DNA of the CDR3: TGCAGCGTTGGTAACCAGCGCGCAGGGCAGCCCCAGCATTTT. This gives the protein CSVGNQRAGQPQHF. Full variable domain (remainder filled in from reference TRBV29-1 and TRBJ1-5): SAVISQKPSRDICQRGTSLTIQCQVDSQVTMMFWYRQQPGQSLTLIATANQGSEATYESGFVIDKFPISRPNLTFSTLTVSNMSPEDSSIYLCSVGNQRAGQPQHFGDGTRLSIL.

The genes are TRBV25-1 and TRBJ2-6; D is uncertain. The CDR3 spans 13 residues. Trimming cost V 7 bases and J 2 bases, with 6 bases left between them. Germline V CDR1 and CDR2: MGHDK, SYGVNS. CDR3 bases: TGTGCCAGCATGCGCCCTGGGGCCAACGTCCTGACTTTC. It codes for CASMRPGANVLTF.